The 20 T cell receptor beta chains presented below share a single source sample, sequenced in a study of beta chain features in type 1 diabetes. Investigators reverse transcribed all isolated RNA, so they sequenced expressed TCRB transcripts. The table came from immunoSEQ multiplex PCR; TCRdb's copy has only in-frame clones and leaves some out. The sample holds 600,000 to 700,000 clones, roughly an eighth seen once. Study-wide results and limits: Among all four CD4+ subsets, Type 1 diabetes patients had TCRB CDR3s that were moderately but significantly shorter.

For these TCRs, the target antigens are not known. Sequenced: naive CD4+ T cells from blood. All receptors derive from a man aged 25 to 40 with type 1 diabetes.

V and J are TRBV7-2 and TRBJ2-2; 7 bases are shared with TRBD1. CDR1 and CDR2 (germline): SGHTA, FQGNSA. V lost 2 bases to trimming and J lost 6 bases; unmatched junction nucleotides: 6. This CDR3 spans 15 amino acids. The CDR3 sequence is CASSLRQGVSGELFF. CDR3 coding DNA: TGTGCCAGCAGCTTACGGCAGGGGGTCTCCGGGGAGCTGTTTTTT. The whole variable domain, remainder taken from reference TRBV7-2 and TRBJ2-2, is GAGVSQSPSNKVTEKGKDVELRCDPISGHTALYWYRQSLGQGLEFLIYFQGNSAPDKSGLPSDRFSAERTGGSVSTLTIQRTQQEDSAVYLCASSLRQGVSGELFFGEGSRLTVL.

This clone was observed a few times. The J gene is TRBJ2-5, the V gene TRBV30, with D uncertain. Germline V lookup: CDR1 GTSNPN, CDR2 SVGIG (reference sequence). The CDR3 runs 12 residues. V dropped 0 bases and J dropped 5 bases, with 7 bases sitting between them. The CDR3: CAWSVWGETQYF. The CDR3 region has the DNA TGTGCCTGGAGTGTATGGGGTGAGACCCAGTACTTC. The full variable domain, its missing parts supplied by reference TRBV30 and TRBJ2-5, is SQTIHQWPATLVQPVGSPLSLECTVEGTSNPNLYWYRQAAGRGLQLLFYSVGIGQISSEVPQNLSASRPQDRQFILSSKKLLLSDSGFYLCAWSVWGETQYFGPGTRLLVL.

The chain carries TRBV4-3 and TRBJ2-1; TRBD1 aligns across 9 bases. Looked up from germline, CDR1 is LGHNA and CDR2 is YSLEER. Trimming took 4 bases from V and 2 from J; bases not matched to a gene: 3. The length of the CDR3 is 15 residues. The CDR3 reads CASSLDRGAYNEQFF. CDR3 bases: TGCGCCAGCAGCCTGGACAGGGGCGCCTACAATGAGCAGTTCTTC.

The V gene is TRBV30, the J gene TRBJ1-2; D gene ambiguous. Germline CDR1 and CDR2: GTSNPN and SVGIG (reference sequence). This CDR3 spans 13 amino acids. V was clipped by 2 bases and J by 4 bases, with 11 bases between them. In nucleotides, the CDR3 is TGTGCCTGGAGTAACAGTGGCGCCTATGGCTACACCTTC. Translation gives CAWSNSGAYGYTF.

In this sample, this clone turned up a few times. The rearrangement links TRBV10-1 to TRBJ2-5, with 10 positions matching TRBD2. The CDR3 is made up of 15 amino acids. The germline V gene encodes CDR1 WNHNN and CDR2 SYGVQD (reference sequence). V was clipped by 3 bases and J by 0 bases; unmatched bases: 1. The CDR3 nucleotides read TGCGCCAGCAGTGAACTAGCGGGAAACCAAGAGACCCAGTACTTC. It is translated as CASSELAGNQETQYF.

This rearrangement joins TRBV5-6 to TRBJ2-7; a possible D gene is TRBD1 (5 bases). This CDR3 is built from 14 residues. V shed 2 bases and J shed 2 bases, with 11 bases lying between them. Germline V gives CDR1 SGHDT, CDR2 YYEEEE. The CDR3 here is CASSFVDRAYEQYF. The CDR3 DNA reads as TGTGCCAGCAGCTTTGTTGACAGAGCCTACGAGCAGTACTTC.

This clone was found a few times. The chain has TRBV4-3 and TRBJ2-1, with 10 bases that match TRBD1. Germline loops: CDR1 LGHNA, CDR2 YSLEER. CDR3 length equals 16 residues. After removal of 1 base from V and 7 bases from J, the junction contained 7 bases not matched to a gene. The chain's CDR3 is CASSQGRGQGMNEQFF. The CDR3 nucleotides read TGCGCCAGCAGCCAAGGCCGGGGACAGGGGATGAATGAGCAGTTCTTC.

The table lists this clone with a few counts. This chain links TRBV9 with TRBJ2-3; D remains ambiguous. Germline V gives CDR1 SGDLS, CDR2 YYNGEE. This CDR3 is built from 16 residues. Trimming shortened V by 0 bases and J by 0 bases, and 11 bases separated the two germline ends. The CDR3 reads CASSVDQKISTDTQYF. The CDR3 DNA reads as TGTGCCAGCAGCGTAGACCAGAAGATTAGCACAGATACGCAGTATTTT. Full variable domain (missing parts from reference TRBV9 and TRBJ2-3): DSGVTQTPKHLITATGQRVTLRCSPRSGDLSVYWYQQSLDQGLQFLIQYYNGEERAKGNILERFSAQQFPDLHSELNLSSLELGDSALYFCASSVDQKISTDTQYFGPGTRLTVL.

This clone turned up a few times. The V gene is TRBV7-2, the J gene TRBJ2-1; maybe TRBD1 (6 bases). Per the germline V gene, CDR1 is SGHTA and CDR2 is FQGNSA. V was clipped by 5 bases and J by 5 bases, with 13 bases between them. The CDR3 contains 14 residues. CDR3 DNA: TGTGCCAGCAGCGCCTTCGGACAGCACAATGAGCAGTTCTTC. Its protein is CASSAFGQHNEQFF.

In its sample, this clone was seen a few times. This chain connects TRBV7-9 to TRBJ2-1, with 8 positions matching TRBD2. J gave up 5 bases and V 5 bases, and 8 bases lay outside the gene matches. Germline V gives CDR1 SEHNR, CDR2 FQNEAQ (reference sequence). CDR3 length: 15 residues. In DNA, the CDR3 is TGTGCCAGCAGCCCTACAGCGGGGGTTGACAATGAGCAGTTCTTC. Encoded protein: CASSPTAGVDNEQFF.

V is TRBV28 and J is TRBJ1-2; D gene unclear. Germline loops: CDR1 MDHEN, CDR2 SYDVKM. There are 15 residues in the CDR3. Trimming pared 2 bases from V and 7 bases from J, leaving 17 bases between. The CDR3 bases are TGTGCCAGCAGTTTACCCCTAGGGAAGAAGGGTGGCTACACCTTC. It specifies CASSLPLGKKGGYTF.

Only a few counts were recorded for this clone. The genes are TRBV9 and TRBJ2-5, with 10 bases matching TRBD1. Per the germline V gene, CDR1 is SGDLS and CDR2 is YYNGEE. Trimming removed 4 bases from V and 7 bases from J; junction bases left unmatched: 10. This CDR3 is 15 amino acids long. The CDR3 reads CASSLQTGGYGTQYF. CDR3 nucleotide sequence: TGTGCCAGCAGCCTACAGACAGGGGGCTATGGGACCCAGTACTTC.

The V gene is TRBV5-4, the J gene TRBJ2-3; D is unresolved. Germline V gives CDR1 SGHNT, CDR2 YYREEE (reference sequence). This CDR3 is built from 12 residues. V was shortened by 4 bases and J by 0 bases, with 3 bases between the two germline ends. The CDR3 spells CASSQSTDTQYF. In DNA, the CDR3 is TGTGCCAGCAGCCAGAGCACAGATACGCAGTATTTT.

This clone was found a few times. This rearrangement joins TRBV5-4 to TRBJ2-1, with a possible D match to TRBD1 (7 bases). There are 12 residues in the CDR3. With 4 bases removed from V and 10 bases from J, the gap between germline ends came to 12 bases. Germline-derived CDR1 and CDR2 are SGHNT and YYREEE (reference sequence). CDR3 amino acids: CASSAGQWEQFF. The CDR3 DNA is TGTGCCAGCAGCGCGGGACAGTGGGAGCAGTTCTTC.

This clone was observed a few times. CDR3 residues: CAISRNTEAFF. DNA for the CDR3: TGTGCCATCAGCCGGAACACTGAAGCTTTCTTT. The chain employs TRBV10-3 and TRBJ1-1; D ambiguous. In germline, CDR1 is ENHRY, CDR2 SYGVKD. Trimming removed 6 bases from V and 1 base from J, with 3 bases in between. The CDR3 has 11 residues.

The J gene is TRBJ1-1, the V gene TRBV7-9, with D possibly matching TRBD1 (5 bases). This CDR3 has 15 amino acids. CDR1 is SEHNR, CDR2 FQNEAQ, per germline (reference sequence). V dropped 5 bases and J dropped 1 base, with 14 bases sitting between them. CDR3 sequence (DNA): TGTGCCAGCAGCGCTCCGGGACTACCGAACACTGAAGCTTTCTTT. It codes for CASSAPGLPNTEAFF. The full variable domain, rest sourced from reference TRBV7-9 and TRBJ1-1, is DTGVSQNPRHKITKRGQNVTFRCDPISEHNRLYWYRQTLGQGPEFLTYFQNEAQLEKSRLLSDRFSAERPKGSFSTLEIQRTEQGDSAMYLCASSAPGLPNTEAFFGQGTRLTVV.

In its sample, this clone was seen a few times. The V and J genes are TRBV7-9 and TRBJ2-7; 8 nucleotides agree with TRBD1. Germline V CDR1 and CDR2: SEHNR, FQNEAQ (reference sequence). V gave up 5 bases and J gave up 3 bases; unmatched junction bases: 9. CDR3 length equals 15 residues. In DNA form, the CDR3 reads TGTGCCAGCAGCCCACCCGCAGGGGGCGGCTACGAGCAGTACTTC. Translation: CASSPPAGGGYEQYF.

The table lists this clone with a few counts. The chain has TRBV19 and TRBJ2-7, with 13 positions matching TRBD2. Germline V gene lookup returns CDR1 LNHDA and CDR2 SQIVND (reference sequence). This CDR3 has 15 residues. V gave up 4 bases and J gave up 4 bases; unmatched junction bases: 4. The CDR3 loop is CASSTRTSGGYEQYF. CDR3 DNA: TGTGCCAGTAGTACTCGGACTAGCGGGGGATACGAGCAGTACTTC.

The rearrangement joins TRBV10-3 to TRBJ1-2, with D uncertain. From germline, CDR1 is ENHRY and CDR2 SYGVKD. With 0 bases removed from V and 7 bases from J, the gap between germline ends came to 3 bases. The CDR3 loop spans 11 amino acids. CDR3 coding DNA: TGTGCCATCAGTGAGTCAGGTGGCTACACCTTC. Translated, it gives CAISESGGYTF.

The chain recombines TRBV7-9 with TRBJ1-5, with a weak D call TRBD1 (5 bases). This CDR3 is built from 14 residues. V lost 3 bases and J 9 bases, leaving 15 bases between the germline ends. Germline V gives CDR1 SEHNR, CDR2 FQNEAQ (reference sequence). CDR3 sequence reads: CASSFDFQGPPQHF. CDR3 bases: TGTGCCAGCAGCTTCGATTTCCAGGGACCGCCCCAGCATTTT.